The 5 T cell receptor beta chains below all came from one sample that was sequenced in a study of control samples from healthy donors and cancer patients. Using immunoSEQ multiplex PCR, the repertoire was profiled, and TCRdb retains in-frame clones only, with some absent. The sample has under 70,000 clones, 90% seen once. The sample taken for sequencing was PBMCs. These receptors were obtained from a woman between 45 and 65 years old with colorectal cancer.

This chain uses TRBV25-1 with TRBJ2-7; possibly TRBD1 for D (5 bases). The CDR3 sequence is 13 residues long. V dropped 3 bases and J dropped 5 bases, with 11 bases sitting between them. CDR1 MGHDK and CDR2 SYGVNS come from the germline V gene. The DNA of the CDR3 is TGTGCCAGCAGTGATATCGACAGCCACGAGCAGTACTTC. It translates to CASSDIDSHEQYF.

This sequence joins TRBV19 and TRBJ1-5; no firm D call. The V and J ends lost 7 bases and 5 bases respectively, with 15 bases between them. Germline CDR1 is LNHDA and CDR2 is SQIVND (reference sequence). The CDR3 has 14 residues. The CDR3 reads CASTPPQEYQPQHF. Here the CDR3 DNA reads TGTGCCAGTACCCCACCTCAGGAATATCAGCCCCAGCATTTT.

The chain uses TRBV5-8 and TRBJ1-2; 7 bases fit TRBD1. Germline V gene lookup returns CDR1 SGHTS and CDR2 YDEGEE. The CDR3 length is 15 residues. V lost 2 bases to trimming and J lost 4 bases; unmatched junction nucleotides: 8. CDR3: CASSFRQGEFYGYTF. The CDR3, as DNA: TGTGCCAGCAGCTTCCGGCAGGGGGAATTCTATGGCTACACCTTC.

The rearrangement joins TRBV27 to TRBJ1-1, with D possibly TRBD1 on 5 matching bases. The CDR3 extends over 15 amino acids. Germline V gene lookup returns CDR1 MNHEY and CDR2 SMNVEV (reference sequence). Trimming cost V 0 bases and J 0 bases, with 8 bases left between them. CDR3 region: CASSLSGTMNTEAFF. Here the CDR3 DNA reads TGTGCCAGCAGTTTATCGGGGACCATGAACACTGAAGCTTTCTTT.

The V gene is TRBV5-1, the J gene TRBJ1-6; possibly TRBD1 for D (5 bases). With 1 base removed from V and 10 bases from J, the gap between germline ends came to 15 bases. The CDR3 contains 15 residues. Germline assignment: CDR1 SGHRS and CDR2 YFSETQ. This CDR3 reads CASSLLGEWSSPLHF. DNA of the CDR3: TGCGCCAGCAGCTTGTTGGGGGAATGGTCGTCACCCCTCCACTTT.